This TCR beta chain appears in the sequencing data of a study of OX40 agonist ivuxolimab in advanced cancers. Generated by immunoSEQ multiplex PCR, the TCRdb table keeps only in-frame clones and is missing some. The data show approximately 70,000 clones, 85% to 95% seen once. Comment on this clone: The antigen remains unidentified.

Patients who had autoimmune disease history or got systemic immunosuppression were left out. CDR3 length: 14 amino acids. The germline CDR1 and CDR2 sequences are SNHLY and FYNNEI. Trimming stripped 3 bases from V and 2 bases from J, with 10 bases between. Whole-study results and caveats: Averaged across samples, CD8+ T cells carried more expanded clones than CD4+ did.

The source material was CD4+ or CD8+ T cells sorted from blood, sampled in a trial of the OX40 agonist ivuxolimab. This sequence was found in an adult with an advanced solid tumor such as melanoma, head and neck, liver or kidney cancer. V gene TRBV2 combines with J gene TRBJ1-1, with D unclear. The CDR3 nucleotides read TGTGCCAGCAGTGAGGAAGCAGAAAACACTGAAGCTTTCTTT. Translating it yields CASSEEAENTEAFF. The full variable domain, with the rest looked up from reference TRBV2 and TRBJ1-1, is EPEVTQTPSHQVTQMGQEVILRCVPISNHLYFYWYRQILGQKVEFLVSFYNNEISEKSEIFDDQFSVERPDGSNFTLKIRSTKLEDSAMYFCASSEEAENTEAFFGQGTRLTVV.